The following is a T cell receptor beta chain sequence with its context. The repertoire was sequenced with immunoSEQ multiplex PCR; TCRdb's copy has only in-frame clones and lacks some. Of roughly 240,000 clones listed, 85% are singletons. The data derive from a study of blood T cell repertoires in COVID-19. Trimming left V 5 bases short and J 8 bases short, with 12 bases between. Germline V gene data show CDR1 as MDHEN and CDR2 as SYDVKM. CDR3 length: 12 residues. What was sequenced was PBMCs or T cells enriched from blood (not recorded which). This chain joins TRBV28 and TRBJ1-2, with D maybe TRBD1 (5 bases). The clonotype was recovered from a woman in her fifties or sixties with acute COVID-19. The CDR3 here is CASSETGGGYTF. The CDR3 coding sequence is TGTGCCAGCAGTGAGACTGGGGGGGGCTACACCTTC.